Below, one TCR beta chain is given with its context. The target antigen is unknown. The CDR3 length is 15 residues. Germline V CDR1 and CDR2: MNHNS, SASEGT. For every sample, eight separate reactions were used to make cDNA. Following a re-call of the 5' RACE reads, TCRdb has one entry per CDR3 protein and lacks DNA. Its table lists a few hundred thousand distinct CDR3 sequences. The source of the sample is a study of monozygotic twins with inflammatory bowel disease. Points from the study as a whole: Whereas healthy co-twins had higher TCRbeta diversity (inverse Simpson), IBD patients had lower diversity. T cell subtypes that differed could not be told apart.

Total RNA from whole blood was isolated with no T cell sorting. The sequencing sample was made of blood. This TCR was sampled from a human donor with ulcerative colitis or Crohn's disease, or a healthy co-twin of an affected twin (not recorded which). The V gene is TRBV6-1, the J gene TRBJ2-6; TCRdb's assignment of TRBD2 cannot be checked, as there is no DNA. The CDR3 loop reads CASSRKAGPANVLTF.